This T cell receptor beta chain was profiled in a study of T cell responses to AZD1222 COVID-19 vaccine. V lost 4 bases, J lost 3 bases, and 5 bases stayed unmatched. CDR1 and CDR2 from the germline V gene are MGHRA and YSYEKL. CDR3 length: 15 residues. Produced via immunoSEQ multiplex PCR; TCRdb's table is partial and in-frame only. Of around 130,000 clones listed, roughly 93% are singletons. This sequence was found in an adult in good health. The chain recombines TRBV4-1 with TRBJ2-7; 11 bases align to TRBD1. Material: peripheral blood, obtained on day 0 of AZD1222 vaccination. DNA for the CDR3: TGCGCCAGCAGCCCAACGGACAGGGGGCTCTACGAGCAGTACTTC. This codes for CASSPTDRGLYEQYF.